This T cell receptor beta chain emerged from a study of blood T cell repertoires in COVID-19. Overall study context: Samples came from the United States, Italy and Spain, spanning acute and convalescent COVID-19.

Per the authors' pipeline: Nucleated cell counts were estimated from reference gene primer amplification. Profiled with immunoSEQ multiplex PCR; TCRdb holds only in-frame clones, not every one. V, J and clone size are those of that table, while D and trimming were read from the DNA. The sample consists of approximately 430,000 clones, just over 85% of them appearing once. The TCR was taken from a woman in her thirties with active or convalescent COVID-19. The material sequenced was peripheral blood.

The DNA for the CDR3 is TGTGCCTGCGGAGGGAACACAGATACGCAGTATTTT. Translation gives CACGGNTDTQYF. The J gene is TRBJ2-3, the V gene TRBV6-5; TRBD2 might be the D (6 bases). CDR3 length: 12 amino acids. V was clipped by 11 bases and J by 2 bases, with 11 bases between them. Germline CDR1 and CDR2: MNHEY and SVGAGI.